The entry that follows covers one TCR beta chain sequence. The antigen is unknown. The table came from immunoSEQ multiplex PCR; TCRdb's copy has only in-frame clones and leaves some out. Among around 140,000 clones listed, about nine tenths were seen once. The data originate from a study of T cell responses to AZD1222 COVID-19 vaccine. The study, taken as a whole, reports: The donor group comprised mostly white British people and more females; the analysis possibly underestimated clonal diversity. The study found Spike-specific TCR breadth and depth rose after two AZD1222 doses. Only five to seven individuals given AZD1222 were seropositive at baseline.

Pooled samples include second doses given at about 4 or 12 weeks. Trimming took 0 bases from V and 3 from J, leaving 7 bases between them. CDR3 length: 14 residues. The V gene's germline CDR1 is SGHRS and CDR2 YFSETQ. V usage is TRBV5-1 and J usage is TRBJ2-1; no clear D gene. This receptor was taken from an adult who received the AZD1222 COVID-19 vaccine. This specimen was peripheral blood, taken 28 days after the second AZD1222 dose. DNA of the CDR3: TGCGCCAGCAGCTTGGTAGGGTACTACAATGAGCAGTTCTTC. Protein: CASSLVGYYNEQFF.